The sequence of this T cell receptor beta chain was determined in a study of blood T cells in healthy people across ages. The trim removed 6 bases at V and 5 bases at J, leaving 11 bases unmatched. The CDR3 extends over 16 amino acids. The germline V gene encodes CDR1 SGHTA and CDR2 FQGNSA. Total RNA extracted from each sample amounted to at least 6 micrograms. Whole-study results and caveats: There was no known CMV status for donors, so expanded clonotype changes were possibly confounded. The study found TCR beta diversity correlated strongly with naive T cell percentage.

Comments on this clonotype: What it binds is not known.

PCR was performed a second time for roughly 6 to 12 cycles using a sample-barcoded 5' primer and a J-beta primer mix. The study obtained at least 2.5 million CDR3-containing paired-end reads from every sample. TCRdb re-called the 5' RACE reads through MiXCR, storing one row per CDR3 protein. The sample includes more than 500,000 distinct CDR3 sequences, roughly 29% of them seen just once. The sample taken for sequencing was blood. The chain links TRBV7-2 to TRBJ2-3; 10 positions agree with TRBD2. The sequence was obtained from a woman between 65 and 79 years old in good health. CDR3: CASRRSSGGSGDTQYF. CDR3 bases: TGTGCCAGCAGAAGGTCTAGCGGGGGCTCGGGAGATACGCAGTATTTT.